The 32 T cell receptor beta chains reported below all come from one sample, sequenced in a study of patients and donors after allogeneic stem cell transplantation. MiXCR, run by TCRdb on the RT-PCR reads, gives a single entry per CDR3 protein. The sample lists hundreds of thousands of distinct CDR3 sequences; 16% were seen once. Sequenced material: blood, either unsorted or a sorted T cell fraction (not recorded which). The receptors derive from a human donor who was either an allogeneic HSCT recipient or a stem cell or donor lymphocyte infusion donor (not recorded which). It is not recorded whose cells these are; they may come from a transplant donor.

The gene calls are TRBV4-2 and TRBJ1-6, with D perhaps TRBD1 (6 bases). V was pared by 8 bases and J by 0 bases, with 20 bases between. The CDR3 sequence is 18 residues long. Looked up from germline, CDR1 is LGHNA and CDR2 is YNFKEQ. The CDR3 DNA is TGTGCCAGCTCACAGGGCTGGGCGGTTGGCTCCTATAATTCACCCCTCCACTTT. It encodes CASSQGWAVGSYNSPLHF.

The gene calls are TRBV5-1 and TRBJ1-6; a weak D match, TRBD1 (5 bases). Germline CDR1 is SGHRS and CDR2 is YFSETQ. V was pared by 0 bases and J by 11 bases, with 21 bases between. The CDR3 runs 17 residues. CDR3 DNA: TGCGCCAGCAGCTTGGGGGGGTCGACTGGGACGGGGGCACCCCTCCACTTT. Protein product: CASSLGGSTGTGAPLHF.

This chain links TRBV20-1 with TRBJ2-7; TRBD2 agrees at 12 bases. From germline, CDR1 is DFQATT and CDR2 SNEGSKA (reference sequence). This CDR3 has 14 residues. Trimming cost V 4 bases and J 3 bases; bases outside gene matches: 4. The CDR3 is CSANLLAGGYEQYF. The CDR3 DNA is TGCAGTGCTAATTTACTAGCGGGAGGCTACGAGCAGTACTTC.

This clonotype was found a few times. The chain recombines TRBV7-9 with TRBJ2-5, with 9 bases lining up with TRBD1. The CDR3 runs 15 residues. The germline V gene has CDR1 SEHNR and CDR2 FQNEAQ (reference sequence). Germline trimming cut 5 bases from V and 4 bases from J; bases unmatched to any gene: 8. CDR3 nucleotide sequence: TGTGCCAGCAGCCACCGGGACAGGGACAGAGAGACCCAGTACTTC. Its protein is CASSHRDRDRETQYF.

This clonotype occurred a few times. The V call is TRBV4-3, the J call TRBJ2-1; the D gene is possibly TRBD2 (7 bases). The CDR3 loop spans 15 amino acids. V lost 0 bases to trimming and J lost 5 bases, with 11 bases between them. Germline lookup yields CDR1 LGHNA and CDR2 YSLEER. CDR3: CASSQDRGADNEQFF. CDR3 nucleotides: TGCGCCAGCAGCCAAGATCGGGGGGCCGACAATGAGCAGTTCTTC.

The sample holds a few counts of this clonotype. This rearrangement joins TRBV20-1 to TRBJ1-5; no firm D call. The germline V gene has CDR1 DFQATT and CDR2 SNEGSKA (reference sequence). V lost 3 bases to trimming and J lost 0 bases, with 9 bases between them. CDR3 size: 14 residues. The CDR3 nucleotides are TGCAGTGCTAGTACAGCATATAGCAATCAGCCCCAGCATTTT. Translating gives CSASTAYSNQPQHF.

The chain links TRBV20-1 to TRBJ1-3; D is unclear. This CDR3 spans 17 amino acids. Germline lookup yields CDR1 DFQATT and CDR2 SNEGSKA (reference sequence). Between the trimmed V and J ends, which lost 1 base and 0 bases, there was a span of 16 bases. The CDR3 spells CSARGIPKSYSGNTIYF. The CDR3 DNA follows: TGCAGTGCTAGAGGTATTCCCAAGAGCTACTCTGGAAACACCATATATTTT.

The gene calls are TRBV28 and TRBJ2-7; 9 nucleotides match TRBD1. Germline values: CDR1 MDHEN, CDR2 SYDVKM. The CDR3 sequence is 14 residues long. Unmatched junction bases numbered 4, after V lost 5 bases and J lost 2 bases. The CDR3, as DNA: TGTGCCAGCAGTGACGGACAGGGGCCCTACGAGCAGTACTTC. Protein sequence: CASSDGQGPYEQYF.

This clonotype showed up many times. The rearrangement uses TRBV12-3 or TRBV12-4 and TRBJ2-3; D not certain. V lost 8 bases and J lost 5, with 11 bases in between. The CDR3 covers 12 residues. CDR3 in amino acids: CASSVDGDTQYF. In DNA form, the CDR3 reads TGTGCCAGCTCTGTAGACGGAGATACGCAGTATTTT.

This clonotype has only a few counts. The chain employs TRBV4-2 and TRBJ2-1, with no clear D. The V and J ends lost 0 bases and 7 bases respectively, with 7 bases between them. The CDR3 sequence is 13 residues long. In germline, CDR1 is LGHNA, CDR2 YNFKEQ. The CDR3 DNA reads TGTGCCAGCAGCCAAGAAGAACCGAATGAGCAGTTCTTC. This sequence encodes CASSQEEPNEQFF.

This clonotype occurred a few times. CDR3 nucleotides: TGTGCCAGCACTCCTTCAGGGGCTGGGAACTATGGCTACACCTTC. This gives the protein CASTPSGAGNYGYTF. V gene TRBV12-3 or TRBV12-4 combines with J gene TRBJ1-2, with D possibly TRBD1 on 6 matching bases. V lost 7 bases and J 2 bases, leaving 17 bases between the germline ends. This CDR3 has 15 residues.

This clonotype was seen only a few times. The chain carries TRBV12-3 or TRBV12-4 and TRBJ2-7; TRBD2 agrees at 10 bases. V dropped 5 bases and J dropped 3; count of bases not matched to a gene: 10. CDR3 length equals 16 residues. CDR3 DNA: TGTGCCAGCAGTAGAAAGGGACTAGCGCGAATCTACGAGCAGTACTTC. Translating gives CASSRKGLARIYEQYF.

V and J are TRBV25-1 and TRBJ1-2, with D possibly TRBD1 on 6 matching bases. V lost 1 base to trimming and J lost 3 bases, with 12 bases between them. This CDR3 comprises 15 residues. Looked up from germline, CDR1 is MGHDK and CDR2 is SYGVNS. The chain's CDR3 is CASSELGGRDYGYTF. The DNA for the CDR3 is TGTGCCAGCAGTGAATTAGGGGGTAGGGACTATGGCTACACCTTC.

The genes are TRBV20-1 and TRBJ1-2; a possible D gene is TRBD1 (6 bases). Deletions cut 3 bases from V and 6 bases from J, with 17 bases between. The CDR3 extends over 14 amino acids. From germline, CDR1 is DFQATT and CDR2 SNEGSKA (reference sequence). This CDR3 reads CSARETTAGDGYTF. As DNA, the CDR3 is TGCAGTGCTAGGGAGACTACTGCAGGGGATGGCTACACCTTC.

This clonotype has only a few counts. The chain couples TRBV29-1 to TRBJ1-1; D uncertain. Trimming stripped 7 bases from V and 6 bases from J, with 18 bases between. CDR3 length: 13 residues. Looked up from germline, CDR1 is SQVTM and CDR2 is ANQGSEA. The CDR3 loop is CSANLSPTSEAFF. DNA for the CDR3: TGCAGCGCTAATCTCTCACCAACCTCTGAAGCTTTCTTT.

This clonotype has more than one count but fewer than ten. The rearrangement uses TRBV4-1 and TRBJ2-1; D is ambiguous. The V gene lost 2 bases and the J gene lost 2 bases, with 4 bases spanning the gap. The CDR3 totals 13 residues. The germline V gene encodes CDR1 MGHRA and CDR2 YSYEKL. CDR3: CASSQWAYNEQFF. The CDR3 DNA sequence: TGCGCCAGCAGCCAATGGGCCTACAATGAGCAGTTCTTC.

This chain uses TRBV3-1 with TRBJ2-1; 9 positions match TRBD2. The junction had 7 bases not matched to a gene; V was cut back by 8 bases and J by 8 bases. This CDR3 region has 13 residues. The V gene's germline CDR1 is LGHDT and CDR2 YNNKEL (reference sequence). The CDR3 region has the DNA TGTGCCAGCTCGCGGCGGGAGGGCCATGAGCAGTTCTTC. It codes for CASSRREGHEQFF.

This clonotype was seen repeatedly, ten times or more. This chain uses TRBV6-5 with TRBJ1-1, with TRBD1 matching over 9 bases. The CDR3 spans 13 residues. Germline values: CDR1 MNHEY, CDR2 SVGAGI. With 1 base clipped from V and 9 bases from J, the junction kept 3 bases outside the gene matches. This CDR3 reads CASSYFGTGKAFF. In DNA, the CDR3 is TGTGCCAGCAGTTACTTTGGGACAGGGAAAGCTTTCTTT.

The CDR3 reads CASSLTGGRSPLHF. In DNA form, the CDR3 reads TGTGCCAGCAGCCTGACAGGGGGCAGGTCACCCCTCCACTTT. V and J are TRBV5-5 and TRBJ1-6, with 10 positions matching TRBD1. V lost 4 bases to trimming and J lost 10 bases; unmatched junction nucleotides: 5. Germline V gives CDR1 SGHKS, CDR2 YYEKEE (reference sequence). The CDR3 has 14 residues. Variable domain in full (rest from reference TRBV5-5 and TRBJ1-6): DAGVTQSPTHLIKTRGQQVTLRCSPISGHKSVSWYQQVLGQGPQFIFQYYEKEERGRGNFPDRFSARQFPNYSSELNVNALLLGDSALYLCASSLTGGRSPLHFGNGTRLTVT.

The chain links TRBV20-1 to TRBJ2-1; D is unresolved. CDR1 and CDR2 from the germline V gene are DFQATT and SNEGSKA (reference sequence). The CDR3 length is 10 residues. V was shortened by 6 bases and J by 6 bases, with 6 bases between the two germline ends. DNA for the CDR3: TGCAGTGCCAGCAGCAATGAGCAGTTCTTC. Protein sequence: CSASSNEQFF.

The V gene is TRBV6-5, the J gene TRBJ1-1, with TRBD1 as a possible D gene (5 bases). V was clipped by 0 bases and J by 7 bases, with 6 bases between them. Per germline, CDR1 MNHEY and CDR2 SVGAGI. The CDR3 is 12 amino acids. The DNA of the CDR3 is TGTGCCAGCAGTTACTCGGGGGGTGAAGCTTTCTTT. Residues: CASSYSGGEAFF.

Of note for this clonotype: The CDR3 does not end in the conserved phenylalanine or tryptophan, so this is likely a read error. The chain links TRBV29-1 to TRBJ2-3; possible D gene TRBD2, 5 bases. The germline V gene encodes CDR1 SQVTM and CDR2 ANQGSEA. The length of the CDR3 is 14 residues. V was trimmed by 4 bases and J by 2 bases, leaving 13 bases between them. The CDR3 loop reads CSVGRDGTTDTQYS. CDR3 bases: TGCAGCGTTGGACGGGATGGTACCACAGATACGCAGTATTCT.

The chain links TRBV28 to TRBJ2-2; D gene unclear. Germline V gene data show CDR1 as MDHEN and CDR2 as SYDVKM. Trimming left V 1 base short and J 3 bases short, with 12 bases between. This CDR3 has 16 residues. The CDR3 DNA sequence: TGTGCCAGCAGTTTATCCGACCCAACGGACACCGGGGAGCTGTTTTTT. It codes for CASSLSDPTDTGELFF.

This clonotype has only a few counts. V usage is TRBV4-3 and J usage is TRBJ2-3; TRBD2 aligns across 8 bases. The J segment lost 9 bases and the V segment lost 1 base, leaving 6 bases of the junction unmatched. CDR1 and CDR2 from the germline V gene are LGHNA and YSLEER. The CDR3 totals 14 residues. The CDR3 DNA reads as TGCGCCAGCAGCCAAGCGGGACTAGGTTTGACGCAGTATTTT. Residues: CASSQAGLGLTQYF.

This clonotype was counted only a few times. The chain couples TRBV2 to TRBJ2-3, with D possibly being TRBD2 (6 bases). This CDR3 comprises 13 residues. The V gene lost 9 bases and the J gene lost 0 bases, with 10 bases spanning the gap. CDR1 SNHLY and CDR2 FYNNEI come from the germline V gene. CDR3: CASTGASTDTQYF. CDR3 nucleotide sequence: TGTGCCAGTACGGGAGCCAGCACAGATACGCAGTATTTT.

This clonotype was seen a handful of times. The chain uses TRBV28 and TRBJ2-7; D gene ambiguous. This CDR3 is built from 14 residues. V gave up 3 bases and J gave up 1 base, with 10 bases separating them. CDR1 and CDR2 from the germline V gene are MDHEN and SYDVKM. CDR3 in DNA: TGTGCCAGCAGTTTGGGGTGGAGTTCCTACGAGCAGTACTTC. Its translation is CASSLGWSSYEQYF.

The J gene is TRBJ1-2, the V gene TRBV12-3 or TRBV12-4; D is unclear. The CDR3 is 11 residues long. V was trimmed by 4 bases and J by 8 bases, leaving 8 bases between them. Here the CDR3 DNA reads TGTGCCAGCAGTTCCTTAACGGGCTACACCTTC. Its translation: CASSSLTGYTF.

This clonotype has a count of ten or more. The chain is built from TRBV7-9 and TRBJ2-5; no definite D call. The length of the CDR3 is 15 residues. The V gene's germline CDR1 is SEHNR and CDR2 FQNEAQ (reference sequence). V gave up 4 bases and J gave up 1 base, with 13 bases separating them. CDR3 in amino acids: CASSSDVGVQETQYF. As DNA, the CDR3 is TGTGCCAGCAGCTCAGATGTTGGGGTCCAAGAGACCCAGTACTTC.

The sample holds many counts of this clonotype. The J gene is TRBJ2-1, the V gene TRBV27; D is possibly TRBD2 (5 bases). CDR3 length equals 13 residues. CDR1 is MNHEY and CDR2 is SMNVEV in the germline V gene (reference sequence). V lost 6 bases and J 6 bases, leaving 12 bases between the germline ends. CDR3 nucleotides: TGTGCCAGCAGACGTGAGGGCCTCAATGAGCAGTTCTTC. Translating gives CASRREGLNEQFF.

This clonotype was observed a handful of times. This sequence joins TRBV7-9 and TRBJ2-1, with 9 nucleotides matching TRBD2. The length of the CDR3 is 16 residues. Per the germline V gene, CDR1 is SEHNR and CDR2 is FQNEAQ (reference sequence). V dropped 4 bases and J dropped 5; count of bases not matched to a gene: 9. CDR3 in DNA: TGTGCCAGCAGCTCCGGTATGACTAGCGGTAACAATGAGCAGTTCTTC. Its translation is CASSSGMTSGNNEQFF.

This clonotype occurred a few times. V gene TRBV20-1 combines with J gene TRBJ2-1; 9 nucleotides match TRBD2. Germline-derived CDR1 and CDR2 are DFQATT and SNEGSKA (reference sequence). Trimming took 5 bases from V and 0 from J; bases not matched to a gene: 11. The CDR3 length is 17 residues. CDR3 bases: TGCAGTGCTTGGACTAGCGTTGGGACCAGCTCCTACAATGAGCAGTTCTTC. Its translation is CSAWTSVGTSSYNEQFF.

This clonotype has just a few counts. V gene TRBV15 combines with J gene TRBJ2-7; weak D call: TRBD1 (5 bases). The CDR3 loop spans 14 amino acids. Per germline, CDR1 LNHNV and CDR2 YYDKDF (reference sequence). V dropped 0 bases and J dropped 5 bases, with 11 bases sitting between them. CDR3 nucleotide sequence: TGTGCCACCAGCAGAGATGGTCCAGGGAACGAGCAGTACTTC. It is translated as CATSRDGPGNEQYF. Variable domain in full (rest from reference TRBV15 and TRBJ2-7): DAMVIQNPRYQVTQFGKPVTLSCSQTLNHNVMYWYQQKSSQAPKLLFHYYDKDFNNEADTPDNFQSRRPNTSFCFLDIRSPGLGDTAMYLCATSRDGPGNEQYFGPGTRLTVT.